In its sample, the clone carrying this TCR beta chain was seen a few times. The sample originates from a study of CD8+CD57+ T cells in acquired aplastic anemia. V shed 2 bases and J 3 bases; nucleotides not matched to a gene: 3. This CDR3 has 14 residues. Germline CDR1 and CDR2: DFQATT and SNEGSKA (reference sequence). The sequenced patients had an expansion of CD8+CD57+ cells seen by flow cytometry. Patients had received no therapy at the time of blood sampling. Genomic DNA provided the template from which TCR beta VDJ and CDR3 profiles were obtained. MiXCR, applied by TCRdb to the reads, yields one record per CDR3 protein. The sample yields approximately 470,000 distinct CDR3 sequences, about a third seen once.

The chain employs TRBV20-1 and TRBJ2-3, with 9 bases identical to TRBD1. The source material was sorted CD4+, CD8+, or CD8+CD57+ T cells (not recorded which) from PBMCs. This TCR came from a human donor with aplastic anemia. CDR3 region: CSARLGQGTDTQYF. The CDR3 DNA sequence: TGCAGTGCTAGACTAGGACAGGGGACAGATACGCAGTATTTT.